Listed below are T cell receptor beta chains from one sample, sequenced in a study of T cells in Graves' hyperthyroidism and ophthalmopathy. TCRdb used MiXCR to reprocess the multiplex PCR reads, holding one entry per CDR3 protein. The table has a few hundred thousand distinct CDR3 sequences, 14% to 15% seen once. Sequences were obtained from blood. These receptors were collected from a woman aged 25 to 45 with Graves' hyperthyroidism. The CDR3 runs from the conserved cysteine through the conserved F or W. The order of the fields is D gene, V gene, clone size, J gene, CDR3 DNA, CDR3 protein. The D gene is left open where the match is weak. Clone size, where shown, is once, few, many, or a class for clones that have expanded.

>-|TRBV30|many|TRBJ1-1
TGTGCCTGGAGTTTCTTCGGGAGCGCGGACACTGAAGCTTTCTTT
CAWSFFGSADTEAFF
>TRBD2|TRBV7-9|few|TRBJ2-1
TGTGCCAGCAGCTTGGGCGGGAGGGCCTCCTACAATGAGCAGTTCTTC
CASSLGGRASYNEQFF
>-|TRBV3-1|many|TRBJ1-3
TGTGCCAGCAGCCCCCTTGTTGGAAACACCATATATTTT
CASSPLVGNTIYF
>-|TRBV10-2|-|TRBJ1-2
TGCGCCAGCAGTGAGATGGGGAGTTATGGCTACACCTTC
CASSEMGSYGYTF
>TRBD1|TRBV20-1|-|TRBJ2-1
TGCAGTGCTAGAGGGACAGGGTACGGCTACAATGAGCAGTTCTTC
CSARGTGYGYNEQFF
>TRBD1|TRBV25-1|-|TRBJ2-2
TGTGCCAGCAGAGGGACAGGGAGTGGTACCGGGGAGCTGTTTTTT
CASRGTGSGTGELFF
>-|TRBV27|many|TRBJ1-2
TGTGCCAGCAGTTTAGAAGGGCGGGGCTATGGCTACACCTTC
CASSLEGRGYGYTF
>TRBD2|TRBV27|many|TRBJ2-1
TGTGCCAGCAGTTCGTCGAGACTAGCGGTCCCCTTGGGGAATGAGCAGTTCTTC
CASSSSRLAVPLGNEQFF
>TRBD2|TRBV6-5|few|TRBJ2-7
TGTGCCAGCAGTTACCGGCCCGGGACTAGCGGGAGTTACGAGCAGTACTTC
CASSYRPGTSGSYEQYF
>-|TRBV5-1|-|TRBJ1-1
TGCGCCAGCACCCGGGGGATTAACACTGAAGCTTTCTTT
CASTRGINTEAFF
>TRBD1|TRBV28|many|TRBJ2-3
TGTGCCAGCAGTTTACGAATGTCCCGGGACAGGGGTGATACGCAGTATTTT
CASSLRMSRDRGDTQYF
>-|TRBV9|-|TRBJ1-1
TGTGCCAGCAGCGTAGAAGGCAGTTGGAACACTGAAGCTTTCTTT
CASSVEGSWNTEAFF
>TRBD1|TRBV20-1|-|TRBJ1-1
TGCAGTGCTAGCCTCCGGGACAGGGAAGCTTTCTTT
CSASLRDREAFF
>-|TRBV3-1|-|TRBJ1-2
TGTGCCAGCAGCCAGGGTATAGACTCCTATGGCTACACCTTC
CASSQGIDSYGYTF
>-|TRBV20-1|many|TRBJ2-5
TGCAGTGCTAAAACTCTTCCCAGACAGCAAGAGACCCAGTACTTC
CSAKTLPRQQETQYF
>TRBD2|TRBV11-2|few|TRBJ2-1
TGTGCCAGCAGGCAGTCGAGCGGGAGGGACCCTAGCTGGTTCTTC
CASRQSSGRDPSWFF
>TRBD1|TRBV28|many|TRBJ1-6
TGTGCCAGCGTCCGGGACAGGGCTCAAAATTCACCCCTCCACTTT
CASVRDRAQNSPLHF
>TRBD2|TRBV30|many|TRBJ2-1
TGTGCCTGGAGCCACACCGGGACTAGCGGCTACAATGAGCAGTTCTTC
CAWSHTGTSGYNEQFF
>TRBD1|TRBV10-1|few|TRBJ1-4
TGCGCCAGCAGCAAGGAGGGGGCTGGAGAAAAACTGTTTTTT
CASSKEGAGEKLFF
>-|TRBV6-1|many|TRBJ2-7
TGTGCCAGCAGTGAATATGGCTTGAACGGGTACGAGCAGTACTTC
CASSEYGLNGYEQYF
>TRBD2|TRBV6-1|-|TRBJ2-3
TGTGCCAGCAGATTCCGGAGCGGGGAGGGTACGCAGTATTTT
CASRFRSGEGTQYF
>-|TRBV4-1|-|TRBJ1-5
TGCGCCAGCAGCCAAGTTTCAGGGGATAGCAATCAGCCCCAGCATTTT
CASSQVSGDSNQPQHF
>TRBD2|TRBV28|many|TRBJ2-1
TGTGCCAGCAGTTTGGGCCTGGCGGGAGGCGGCCTCAATGAGCAGTTCTTC
CASSLGLAGGGLNEQFF
>-|TRBV19|many|TRBJ2-1
TGTGCCAGTAGTCCGGGGGACAGCCACAATGAGCAGTTCTTC
CASSPGDSHNEQFF
>TRBD1|TRBV18|-|TRBJ1-2
TGTGCCAGCTCACGTGACAGGGAGAATATCCTCTTCACTAACTATGGCTACACCTTC
CASSRDRENILFTNYGYTF
>-|TRBV24-1|-|TRBJ2-1
TGTGCCACCAGTGAATTGAATGAGCAGTTCTTC
CATSELNEQFF
>-|TRBV9|-|TRBJ1-2
TGTGCCAGCAGCGCTCTACCTGGCTACACCTTC
CASSALPGYTF
>-|TRBV25-1|-|TRBJ2-5
TGTGCCAGCCAACGGCACCGGGTGGGTTTACCAGGGGAGACCCAGTACTTC
CASQRHRVGLPGETQYF
>-|TRBV20-1|many|TRBJ2-7
TGCAGTGCTAGGATCCGGGGAGCGGGCTACGAGCAGTACTTC
CSARIRGAGYEQYF
>TRBD2|TRBV7-2|-|TRBJ2-7
TGTGCCAGCTCAGTGGCTAGCGGGATTACCCAGGCCTACGAGCAGTACTTC
CASSVASGITQAYEQYF
>TRBD1|TRBV12-3/TRBV12-4|many|TRBJ1-3
TGTGCCAGCAGGGACGGGACAGGGGTCGGCACCATATATTTT
CASRDGTGVGTIYF
>-|TRBV28|-|TRBJ2-1
TGTGGTTCCTCCGGGCGGTCCTTCCAGTCCTACAATGAGCAGTTCTTC
CGSSGRSFQSYNEQFF
>TRBD2|TRBV20-1|-|TRBJ2-7
TGCAGTGCTAGAGGCCCGGGACTAGCGGGAGGGCCACACGAGCAGTACTTC
CSARGPGLAGGPHEQYF
>TRBD2|TRBV19|-|TRBJ2-1
TGTGCCAGTGGTACAGTCCCCCAACTAGCGGGAGGGCCGAGGGAGCAGTTCTTC
CASGTVPQLAGGPREQFF
>TRBD2|TRBV9|-|TRBJ2-1
TGTGCCAGCAGCGGAGGGGGACTAGCGGCCTACAATGAGCAGTTCTTC
CASSGGGLAAYNEQFF
>-|TRBV18|many|TRBJ1-1
TGTGCCAGCTCACCAAGGCAGGCCGGCACTGAAGCTTTCTTT
CASSPRQAGTEAFF
>TRBD1|TRBV2|many|TRBJ1-6
TGTGCCAACAGTGGACAGGGGGTCTCACCCCTCCACTTT
CANSGQGVSPLHF
>-|TRBV5-4|many|TRBJ2-7
TGTGCCAGCAGCTTGTCCCGTAGCCACGAGCAGTACTTC
CASSLSRSHEQYF
>-|TRBV7-9|few|TRBJ1-2
TGTGCCAGCAGCTTGGACGCTCTATGGGGCTACACCTTC
CASSLDALWGYTF
>-|TRBV20-1|few|TRBJ2-6
TGCAGTGCTAGAGAGGGCTCTGGGGCCAACGTCCTGACTTTC
CSAREGSGANVLTF
>TRBD2|TRBV9|-|TRBJ2-3
TGTGCCAGCAGCCGGACTAGCGGGATTAAAGGCACAGATACGCAGTATTTT
CASSRTSGIKGTDTQYF